This TCR beta chain was identified in a study of T-cell memory formation after mild COVID-19 (dated by TCRdb to 2020 to 2023). Regarding the study in general: Most TCR sequence clusters were specific to one of the two donors. The cohort comprised two young, previously healthy adult volunteers, one female and one male. Longitudinal TCRalpha and TCRbeta repertoire sequencing tracked T-cell clones expanding and contracting after mild COVID-19 in a couple of donors.

The full study reports these points: SARS-CoV-2 specificity was not confirmed for the second-wave clones peaking on day 37. The study included only two mild cases, and larger cohorts that include severe cases with pre-infection samples were judged to be necessary. Balanced CD4/CD8 phenotypes were observed for clones contracting from day 15 to 85, whereas a bias towards CD4+ was observed for a second wave of clones expanding from day 15 to 37. The detection of some responding clones in pre-infection memory suggests that pre-existing cross-reactive memory T cells joined the SARS-CoV-2 response. Contracting CD4+ clones turned up mainly in the CM and EM memory subsets, whereas EMRA was where CD8+ clones were enriched.

Ficoll-Paque density gradient centrifugation was the method used to isolate PBMCs. V is shortened by 1 base, J by 0 bases, and the region joining them spans 13 bases. From cysteine to phenylalanine, the CDR3 is 15 amino acids long. Only the CDR3 portion is preserved as DNA: 45 bases, with reading frame beginning at the first base. The germline V gene (reference sequence) sets CDR1 to DFQATT and CDR2 to SNEGSKA. A word on this clonotype: Its antigen is currently not known. No qualities accompany the bases; no much larger clone lies one base away.

The run used an Illumina NovaSeq 6000. TCRalpha and TCRbeta cDNA libraries were constructed by 5'RACE with constant-segment primers, with sample barcodes and unique molecular identifiers being introduced. Trizol reagent was used to extract RNA from every sample. Library amplification was performed in two PCR steps, and a second sample barcode and Illumina TruSeq adapters were introduced in the second step. Libraries were sequenced on an Illumina NovaSeq with 2 x 150 bp paired-end reads. The paper's data handling went like this. Reads were demultiplexed and collapsed into UMI-guided consensus sequences with migec v1.2.7. With mixcr v2.1.11, UMI consensuses were aligned to TRA and TRB V and J templates and assembled into clonotypes. A clonotype was counted as expanded or contracted only if both edgeR and NoisET called the change significant, with noise models trained on biological replicates. For edgeR calls, the thresholds were a false discovery rate-adjusted p below 0.01 and a log2 fold-change of 1. As an exploratory analysis of dynamics, max-normalized trajectories of the 1000 most abundant clonotypes were examined with PCA combined with hierarchical clustering. Separately sequenced CD4+ and CD8+ repertoires were used to assign a CD4 or CD8 phenotype to each responding clone. TCRdb passed the public sequencing reads through fastp at Q25 and MiXCR, retaining productive beta sequences. Each entry is one CDR3 protein sequence, shown with its most common DNA and genes. TCRdb's processing, not the authors', yielded these V and J calls. The sample table records a few hundred thousand distinct CDR3 sequences; under 25% of these occur just once. Clones ranked in the top ten supply roughly an eighth of the sample.

The TCR comes from an adult woman who had mild COVID-19 (a few samples of this study predate the infection). The sample titles of this study are shuffled in the database, so cell type and time point are left out; the donor was told from shared clones. In this chain, TRBV20-1 is recombined with TRBJ2-7; no D segment can be confidently identified. The sample was PBMCs or a T cell subset sorted from them (not recorded which). The DNA sequence reads TGCAGTGCTAGAGGCGTAGCCCGAAACTCCTACGAGCAGTACTTC. It specifies CSARGVARNSYEQYF.